Presented here are 29 T cell receptor beta chains from one specimen sequenced in a study of cytomegalovirus exposure and HLA in healthy donors. Primers included in the PCR were 60 Vbeta and 13 Jbeta primers. Assay: immunoSEQ multiplex PCR; the TCRdb copy retains only in-frame clones and omits some. The sample contains around 180,000 clones, over 60% of which appear only once. The sequencing input was PBMCs. These receptors were taken from a girl aged 5 to 17 in good health and CMV-seronegative.

The chain is built from TRBV6-1 and TRBJ1-2, with 8 nucleotides matching TRBD1. Germline V gene data show CDR1 as MNHNS and CDR2 as SASEGT. The CDR3 has 20 residues. Unmatched junction bases numbered 19, after V lost 3 bases and J lost 1 base. The CDR3 here is CASSERLGVDRGYFNYGYTF. The DNA of the CDR3 is TGTGCCAGCAGTGAGAGGCTTGGGGTTGACAGGGGATATTTTAACTATGGCTACACCTTC.

V is TRBV4-1 and J is TRBJ2-7; 7 positions match TRBD2. After removal of 3 bases from V and 3 bases from J, the junction contained 14 bases not matched to a gene. Per the germline V gene, CDR1 is MGHRA and CDR2 is YSYEKL. The CDR3 has 17 residues. Here the CDR3 reads CASSQILAVGTNYEQYF. For the CDR3, the DNA is TGCGCCAGCAGCCAGATTCTAGCGGTTGGGACCAACTACGAGCAGTACTTC.

The rearrangement uses TRBV27 and TRBJ1-1; D possibly corresponds to TRBD1 (6 bases). Germline V gene sequence: CDR1 MNHEY, CDR2 SMNVEV (reference sequence). CDR3 size: 15 residues. V was shortened by 6 bases and J by 1 base, with 15 bases between the two germline ends. CDR3 nucleotides: TGTGCCAGCAGCTCTCCCGGGACACCGAACACTGAAGCTTTCTTT. Translation: CASSSPGTPNTEAFF.

This chain connects TRBV5-3 to TRBJ1-6, with TRBD1 matching 7 bases. TRBV5-3 is an ORF; its function is uncertain. J lost 7 bases, V lost 3 bases, and 7 bases had no gene match. The CDR3 has 15 residues. CDR3 nucleotide sequence: TGTGCCAGAAGCTGGACAGGAGGTCCGAATTCACCCCTCCACTTT. Translated, it gives CARSWTGGPNSPLHF.

This clone came up a few times. The chain uses TRBV7-8 and TRBJ1-1; 8 nucleotides line up with TRBD1. This CDR3 has 15 residues. V was clipped by 4 bases and J by 6 bases; unmatched bases: 10. Germline values: CDR1 SGHVS, CDR2 FQNEAQ. DNA for the CDR3: TGTGCCAGCAGCTCATCCGGGACAGGATATCCTGAAGCTTTCTTT. This translates into CASSSSGTGYPEAFF. Drawing the rest from reference TRBV7-8 and TRBJ1-1, the complete variable domain is GAGVSQSPRYKVAKRGQDVALRCDPISGHVSLFWYQQALGQGPEFLTYFQNEAQLDKSGLPSDRFFAERPEGSVSTLKIQRTQQEDSAVYLCASSSSGTGYPEAFFGQGTRLTVV.

The chain links TRBV19 to TRBJ1-5; TRBD1 matches 8 bases. The CDR3 has 15 residues. J gave up 5 bases and V 4 bases, and 7 bases lay outside the gene matches. Germline CDR1 reads LNHDA; CDR2 reads SQIVND (reference sequence). CDR3 amino acids: CASSTRTGRDQPQHF. The DNA of the CDR3 is TGTGCCAGTAGTACCCGGACAGGGAGGGATCAGCCCCAGCATTTT. Together with reference TRBV19 and TRBJ1-5, the CDR3 gives the full variable domain: DGGITQSPKYLFRKEGQNVTLSCEQNLNHDAMYWYRQDPGQGLRLIYYSQIVNDFQKGDIAEGYSVSREKKESFPLTVTSAQKNPTAFYLCASSTRTGRDQPQHFGDGTRLSIL.

J is TRBJ1-5 and V is TRBV25-1, with D possibly matching TRBD1 (6 bases). Germline-derived CDR1 and CDR2 are MGHDK and SYGVNS. This CDR3 has 16 residues. The V and J ends lost 1 base and 4 bases respectively, with 14 bases between them. CDR3 coding DNA: TGTGCCAGCAGTGAATCTACCCCCAGGGGAAATCAGCCCCAGCATTTT. Amino acids: CASSESTPRGNQPQHF.

The chain couples TRBV5-4 to TRBJ2-5; perhaps TRBD1 as D (5 bases). CDR1 is SGHNT, CDR2 YYREEE, per germline (reference sequence). CDR3 length: 13 residues. The germline V and J ends were trimmed by 4 bases and 5 bases, with 12 bases remaining between them. The CDR3 protein is CASSIQSGETQYF. The CDR3 DNA follows: TGTGCCAGCAGCATTCAGTCAGGGGAGACCCAGTACTTC. The full variable domain, rest sourced from reference TRBV5-4 and TRBJ2-5, is ETGVTQSPTHLIKTRGQQVTLRCSSQSGHNTVSWYQQALGQGPQFIFQYYREEENGRGNFPPRFSGLQFPNYSSELNVNALELDDSALYLCASSIQSGETQYFGPGTRLLVL.

The V and J genes are TRBV15 and TRBJ2-1; 8 bases are shared with TRBD1. V dropped 0 bases and J dropped 5; count of bases not matched to a gene: 9. CDR1 LNHNV and CDR2 YYDKDF come from the germline V gene (reference sequence). There are 17 residues in the CDR3. The CDR3 coding sequence is TGTGCCACCAGCAGAGATAGCTGGACAGGGAAGGACAATGAGCAGTTCTTC. The encoded protein is CATSRDSWTGKDNEQFF.

The DNA of the CDR3 is TGTGCCAGCAGTTTAGGACGAGGGGAGACCCAGTACTTC. As protein: CASSLGRGETQYF. The chain joins TRBV27 to TRBJ2-5, with D perhaps matching TRBD2 (5 bases). Trimming left V 2 bases short and J 5 bases short, with 9 bases between. The germline gives CDR1 MNHEY, CDR2 SMNVEV (reference sequence). The CDR3 covers 13 residues.

The rearrangement uses TRBV5-1 and TRBJ1-2; TRBD1 is a possible D gene (5 bases). V was trimmed by 0 bases and J by 5 bases, leaving 11 bases between them. Germline values: CDR1 SGHRS, CDR2 YFSETQ. The CDR3 is 14 residues long. CDR3: CASSLESGLYGYTF. The CDR3 DNA reads as TGCGCCAGCAGCTTGGAATCGGGACTTTATGGCTACACCTTC.

Remarks on this clone: Sequence at one end of the junction differs from germline and may be a read error. The rearrangement links TRBV5-6 to TRBJ2-5; the match to TRBD1 covers 10 bases. This CDR3 has 15 residues. Germline-derived CDR1 and CDR2 are SGHDT and YYEEEE. For the CDR3, the DNA is TGTGCCAGCAGCTCGGACAGGGGGTATGTAGAGGCCCAGTACTTC. Protein product: CASSSDRGYVEAQYF.

CDR3 protein: CASSALTGGDYGYTF. The CDR3 bases are TGCGCCAGCAGCGCACTAACAGGGGGCGACTATGGCTACACCTTC. The rearrangement links TRBV5-1 to TRBJ1-2, with 9 bases identical to TRBD1. This CDR3 is built from 15 residues. The V gene end was trimmed by 4 bases and the J gene end by 3 bases; junction bases not matched to a gene: 7. Germline values: CDR1 SGHRS, CDR2 YFSETQ.

The V and J genes are TRBV25-1 and TRBJ1-1; TRBD1 aligns across 10 bases. Germline loops: CDR1 MGHDK, CDR2 SYGVNS. The CDR3 covers 13 residues. V trimming: 6 bases; J trimming: 5 bases; junction bases outside the gene matches: 3. The CDR3 loop reads CASRDRGLTEAFF. CDR3 nucleotides: TGTGCCAGCAGGGACAGGGGGTTAACTGAAGCTTTCTTT. The whole variable domain, filled in from reference TRBV25-1 and TRBJ1-1, reads EADIYQTPRYLVIGTGKKITLECSQTMGHDKMYWYQQDPGMELHLIHYSYGVNSTEKGDLSSESTVSRIRTEHFPLTLESARPSHTSQYLCASRDRGLTEAFFGQGTRLTVV.

The gene calls are TRBV6-1 and TRBJ1-5; no definite D call. The germline CDR1 and CDR2 sequences are MNHNS and SASEGT. The CDR3 sequence is 15 residues long. V shed 4 bases and J shed 4 bases, with 14 bases lying between them. The CDR3 protein is CASSARHPLNQPQHF. CDR3 DNA sequence: TGTGCCAGCAGTGCCCGACACCCGTTAAATCAGCCCCAGCATTTT.

This chain uses TRBV5-4 with TRBJ2-1, with 8 bases identical to TRBD2. This CDR3 is built from 15 residues. The J segment lost 7 bases and the V segment lost 4 bases, leaving 10 bases of the junction unmatched. Germline V gene sequence: CDR1 SGHNT, CDR2 YYREEE (reference sequence). CDR3 region: CASSPLGGAQNEQFF. The CDR3 DNA sequence: TGTGCCAGCAGCCCACTCGGGGGGGCGCAGAATGAGCAGTTCTTC.

The CDR3 sequence: CSVESENEQYF. DNA of the CDR3: TGCAGCGTTGAAAGTGAGAACGAGCAGTACTTC. The rearrangement links TRBV29-1 to TRBJ2-7, with unresolved D. V was shortened by 2 bases and J by 5 bases, with 7 bases between the two germline ends. The CDR3 loop spans 11 amino acids. CDR1 SQVTM and CDR2 ANQGSEA come from the germline V gene.

The chain couples TRBV27 to TRBJ1-2, with D maybe TRBD1 (5 bases). CDR1 MNHEY and CDR2 SMNVEV come from the germline V gene (reference sequence). CDR3 length: 14 amino acids. V was shortened by 6 bases and J by 0 bases, with 11 bases between the two germline ends. The CDR3 loop reads CASSLQGPNYGYTF. CDR3 DNA sequence: TGTGCCAGCAGCCTCCAGGGCCCTAACTATGGCTACACCTTC.

This chain joins TRBV6-6 and TRBJ2-3, with D possibly TRBD1 on 7 matching bases. V lost 7 bases and J lost 8, with 13 bases in between. This CDR3 has 12 residues. CDR1 and CDR2 (germline): MNHNY, SVGAGI (reference sequence). This chain's CDR3 is CASTQGGGTQYF. The CDR3 DNA follows: TGTGCCAGCACTCAGGGGGGCGGTACGCAGTATTTT.

This clone was observed a few times. V usage is TRBV5-6 and J usage is TRBJ2-7; 7 bases align to TRBD2. Germline V gives CDR1 SGHDT, CDR2 YYEEEE. The CDR3 runs 15 residues. After removal of 0 bases from V and 2 bases from J, the junction contained 5 bases not matched to a gene. This CDR3 is CASSLGSGGTYEQYF. The CDR3 bases are TGTGCCAGCAGCTTGGGGTCCGGGGGGACCTACGAGCAGTACTTC.

A remark on this clone: Other DNA variants within this sample encode the same CDR3. The chain has TRBV6-6 and TRBJ1-6; D is unclear. The CDR3 length is 15 residues. Trimming stripped 2 bases from V and 3 bases from J, with 8 bases between. Germline CDR1 MNHNY, CDR2 SVGAGI (reference sequence). CDR3 sequence reads: CASSYLENYNSPLHF. As DNA, the CDR3 is TGTGCCAGCAGTTACCTAGAAAACTATAATTCACCCCTCCACTTT.

The chain joins TRBV19 to TRBJ1-2; 7 nucleotides agree with TRBD1. V was clipped by 5 bases and J by 4 bases; unmatched bases: 4. CDR3 length: 13 amino acids. CDR1 LNHDA and CDR2 SQIVND come from the germline V gene (reference sequence). The DNA of the CDR3 is TGTGCCAGTAGTGACAGGGTTCCCTATGGCTACACCTTC. Protein: CASSDRVPYGYTF. The whole variable domain, remainder taken from reference TRBV19 and TRBJ1-2, is DGGITQSPKYLFRKEGQNVTLSCEQNLNHDAMYWYRQDPGQGLRLIYYSQIVNDFQKGDIAEGYSVSREKKESFPLTVTSAQKNPTAFYLCASSDRVPYGYTFGSGTRLTVV.

This chain joins TRBV14 and TRBJ2-2, with 7 bases aligning to TRBD1. V dropped 6 bases and J dropped 4; count of bases not matched to a gene: 17. The germline gives CDR1 SGHDN, CDR2 FVKESK. This CDR3 is built from 18 residues. In nucleotides, the CDR3 is TGTGCCAGCAGTGCTCGACAGGGCGGTTCCGCCTCCACCGGGGAGCTGTTTTTT. It codes for CASSARQGGSASTGELFF.

The chain is built from TRBV11-2 and TRBJ1-5, with 9 bases lining up with TRBD1. The V gene's germline CDR1 is SGHAT and CDR2 FQNNGV. The CDR3 contains 15 residues. The junction had 1 base not matched to a gene; V was cut back by 3 bases and J by 1 base. The CDR3: CASSLGQGSNQPQHF. The CDR3 DNA follows: TGTGCCAGCAGCTTGGGACAGGGAAGCAATCAGCCCCAGCATTTT.

The J gene is TRBJ1-2, the V gene TRBV5-1, with 8 bases fitting TRBD1. Per the germline V gene, CDR1 is SGHRS and CDR2 is YFSETQ. V trimming: 5 bases; J trimming: 8 bases; junction bases outside the gene matches: 8. The CDR3 length is 13 residues. The CDR3 reads CASSSTGEGGYTF. The CDR3 DNA reads as TGCGCCAGCAGTTCGACAGGGGAGGGAGGCTACACCTTC.

This clone was counted ten times or more. V usage is TRBV2 and J usage is TRBJ1-5; 11 bases align to TRBD1. The CDR3 runs 14 residues. Per the germline V gene, CDR1 is SNHLY and CDR2 is FYNNEI. V lost 5 bases, J lost 6 bases, and 3 bases stayed unmatched. DNA of the CDR3: TGTGCCAGCAGTCCCGGGACAGGGGGTCAGCCCCAGCATTTT. This translates into CASSPGTGGQPQHF.

This sequence joins TRBV28 and TRBJ1-1; D gene ambiguous. V lost 6 bases to trimming and J lost 1 base, with 12 bases between them. The CDR3 is made up of 14 amino acids. Per the germline V gene, CDR1 is MDHEN and CDR2 is SYDVKM. CDR3 coding DNA: TGTGCCAGCAGGAGCGGGTCTTGGAACACTGAAGCTTTCTTT. Protein: CASRSGSWNTEAFF.

The chain combines TRBV6-1 with TRBJ1-1, with D possibly being TRBD1 (5 bases). Germline-derived CDR1 and CDR2 are MNHNS and SASEGT. The CDR3 runs 15 residues. The V gene lost 6 bases and the J gene lost 4 bases, with 18 bases spanning the gap. The CDR3 protein is CASSPTWGRSTEAFF. Written as DNA, the CDR3 is TGTGCCAGCAGCCCTACGTGGGGGAGGAGCACTGAAGCTTTCTTT.

The V and J genes are TRBV6-6 and TRBJ1-2; perhaps TRBD1 as D (5 bases). The CDR3 length is 16 residues. Per germline, CDR1 MNHNY and CDR2 SVGAGI (reference sequence). The V and J ends lost 5 bases and 3 bases respectively, with 19 bases between them. CDR3 DNA sequence: TGTGCCAGCAGTCACTATGGGGACTTCCCCGACTATGGCTACACCTTC. Translating it yields CASSHYGDFPDYGYTF.